The text below deals with one T cell receptor beta chain. In the source study's methods: Estimates of nucleated cell counts were drawn from the amplification of reference gene primers. TCRdb's table, derived via immunoSEQ multiplex PCR, lists solely in-frame clones and lacks some. The DNA gave D and trimming, while V, J and clone size come from that table. In the table there are roughly 200,000 clones, 75% to 90% of which are singletons. The data originate from a study of blood T cell repertoires in COVID-19. Study overall: Collection of acute and convalescent COVID-19 samples took place in the United States, Italy and Spain. PBMCs, B-cell-depleted T cells, or T cells provided the cDNA or gDNA that made up the material.

The CDR3 totals 15 residues. The germline V gene encodes CDR1 LGHDT and CDR2 YNNKEL (reference sequence). Trimming pared 1 base from V and 7 bases from J, leaving 14 bases between. Sequences were obtained from peripheral blood. J is TRBJ1-5 and V is TRBV3-1 (or the pseudogene TRBV3-2); TRBD1 might be the D (5 bases). This TCR was recovered from a man aged 60-69 years with acute or convalescent COVID-19. The CDR3 coding sequence is TGTGCCAGCAGCCAAGCGGGGGGTCTGGGGCAGCCCCAGCATTTT. Amino acid sequence: CASSQAGGLGQPQHF.